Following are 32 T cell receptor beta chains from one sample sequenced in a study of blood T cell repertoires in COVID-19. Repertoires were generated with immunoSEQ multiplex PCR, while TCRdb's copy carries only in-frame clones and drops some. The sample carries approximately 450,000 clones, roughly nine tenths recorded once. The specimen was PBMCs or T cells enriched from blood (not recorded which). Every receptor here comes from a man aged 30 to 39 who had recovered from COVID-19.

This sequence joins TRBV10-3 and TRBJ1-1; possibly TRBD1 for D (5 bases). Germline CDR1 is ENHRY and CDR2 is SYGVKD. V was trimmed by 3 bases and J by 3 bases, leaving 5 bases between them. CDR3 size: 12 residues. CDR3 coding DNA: TGTGCCATCAGTGAAGGGGACACTGAAGCTTTCTTT. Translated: CAISEGDTEAFF.

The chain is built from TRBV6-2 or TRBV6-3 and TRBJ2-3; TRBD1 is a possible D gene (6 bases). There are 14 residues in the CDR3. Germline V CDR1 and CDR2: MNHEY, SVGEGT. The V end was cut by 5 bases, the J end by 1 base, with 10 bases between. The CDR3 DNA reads TGTGCCAGCAGTCTCCGGACAGGCACAGATACGCAGTATTTT. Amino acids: CASSLRTGTDTQYF.

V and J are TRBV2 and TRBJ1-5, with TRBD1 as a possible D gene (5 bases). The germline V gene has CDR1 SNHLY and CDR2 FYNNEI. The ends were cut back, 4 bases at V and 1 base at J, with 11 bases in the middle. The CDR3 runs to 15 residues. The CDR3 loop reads CASSAQGTSNQPQHF. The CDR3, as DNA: TGTGCCAGCAGTGCCCAGGGCACGAGCAATCAGCCCCAGCATTTT.

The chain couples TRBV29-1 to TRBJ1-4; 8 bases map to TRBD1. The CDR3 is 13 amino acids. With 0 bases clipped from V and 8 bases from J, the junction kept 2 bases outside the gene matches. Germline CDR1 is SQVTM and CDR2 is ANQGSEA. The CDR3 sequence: CSVEEQGGEKLFF. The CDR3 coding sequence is TGCAGCGTTGAAGAACAGGGGGGGGAAAAACTGTTTTTT.

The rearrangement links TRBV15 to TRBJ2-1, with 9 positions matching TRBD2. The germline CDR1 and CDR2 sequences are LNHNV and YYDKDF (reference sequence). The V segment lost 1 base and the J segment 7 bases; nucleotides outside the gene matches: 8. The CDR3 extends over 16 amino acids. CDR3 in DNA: TGTGCCACCAGCAGAGCTCAGGCGGGAGGGTTTAATGAGCAGTTCTTC. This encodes CATSRAQAGGFNEQFF.

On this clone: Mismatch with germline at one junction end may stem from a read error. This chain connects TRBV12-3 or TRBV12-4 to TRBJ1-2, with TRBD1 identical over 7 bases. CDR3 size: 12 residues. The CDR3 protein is CASSPRQGSQGF. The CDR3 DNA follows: TGTGCCAGCAGCCCCCGACAGGGCTCCCAGGGCTTC.

The CDR3 spells CASSLGVGGTGNTIYF. In DNA form, the CDR3 reads TGTGCCAGCAGCCTCGGGGTAGGGGGCACTGGAAACACCATATATTTT. The V call is TRBV27, the J call TRBJ1-3; TRBD1 matches at 7 bases. V lost 6 bases to trimming and J lost 2 bases; unmatched junction nucleotides: 10. The CDR3 has 16 residues. Germline V lookup: CDR1 MNHEY, CDR2 SMNVEV (reference sequence).

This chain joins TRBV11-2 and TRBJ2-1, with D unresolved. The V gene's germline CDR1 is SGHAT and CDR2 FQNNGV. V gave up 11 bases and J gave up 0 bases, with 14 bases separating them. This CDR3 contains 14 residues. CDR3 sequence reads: CAVPTVSSYNEQFF. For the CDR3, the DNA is TGTGCCGTCCCTACAGTGAGCTCCTACAATGAGCAGTTCTTC.

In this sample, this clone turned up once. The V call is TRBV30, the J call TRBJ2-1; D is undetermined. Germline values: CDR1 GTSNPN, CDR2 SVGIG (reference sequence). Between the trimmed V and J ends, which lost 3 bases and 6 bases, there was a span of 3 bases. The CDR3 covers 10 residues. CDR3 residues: CAWSGNEQFF. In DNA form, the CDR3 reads TGTGCCTGGAGCGGCAATGAGCAGTTCTTC.

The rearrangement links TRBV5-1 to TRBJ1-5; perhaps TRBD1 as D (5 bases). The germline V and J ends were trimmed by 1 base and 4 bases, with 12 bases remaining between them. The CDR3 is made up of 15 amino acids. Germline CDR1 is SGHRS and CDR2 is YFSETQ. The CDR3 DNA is TGCGCCAGCAGCTTGATGGGGGAGGGTAATCAGCCCCAGCATTTT. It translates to CASSLMGEGNQPQHF.

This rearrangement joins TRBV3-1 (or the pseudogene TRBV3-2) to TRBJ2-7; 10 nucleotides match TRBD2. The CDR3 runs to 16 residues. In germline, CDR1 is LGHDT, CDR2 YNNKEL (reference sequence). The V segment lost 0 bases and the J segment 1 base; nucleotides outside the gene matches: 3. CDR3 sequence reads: CASSQDLGLASYEQYF. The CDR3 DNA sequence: TGTGCCAGCAGCCAAGATTTGGGACTAGCGTCCTACGAGCAGTACTTC.

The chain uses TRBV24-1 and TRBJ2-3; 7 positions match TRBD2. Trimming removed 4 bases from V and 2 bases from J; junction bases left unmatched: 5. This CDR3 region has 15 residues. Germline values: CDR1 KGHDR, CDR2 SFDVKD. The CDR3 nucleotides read TGTGCCACCAGTGAGAGCGGGACCTACACAGATACGCAGTATTTT. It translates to CATSESGTYTDTQYF.

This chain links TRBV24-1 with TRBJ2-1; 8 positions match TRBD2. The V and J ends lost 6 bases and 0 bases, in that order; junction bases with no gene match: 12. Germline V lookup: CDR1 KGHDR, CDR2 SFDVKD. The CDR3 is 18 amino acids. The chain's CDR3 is CATSRRTSSPSSYNEQFF. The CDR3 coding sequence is TGTGCCACCAGTCGCCGGACTAGCTCCCCGAGCTCCTACAATGAGCAGTTCTTC.

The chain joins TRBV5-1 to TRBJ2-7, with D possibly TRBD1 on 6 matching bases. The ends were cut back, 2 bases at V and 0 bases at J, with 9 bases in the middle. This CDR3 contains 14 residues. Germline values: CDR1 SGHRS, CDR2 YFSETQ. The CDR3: CASSFGQNSYEQYF. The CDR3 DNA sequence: TGCGCCAGCAGCTTCGGACAGAACTCCTACGAGCAGTACTTC.

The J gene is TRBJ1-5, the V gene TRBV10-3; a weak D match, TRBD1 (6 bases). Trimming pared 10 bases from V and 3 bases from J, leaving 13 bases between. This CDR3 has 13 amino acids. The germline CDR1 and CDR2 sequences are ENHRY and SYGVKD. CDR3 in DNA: TGTGCCAGAAAAACAGGGCCCAATCAGCCCCAGCATTTT. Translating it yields CARKTGPNQPQHF.

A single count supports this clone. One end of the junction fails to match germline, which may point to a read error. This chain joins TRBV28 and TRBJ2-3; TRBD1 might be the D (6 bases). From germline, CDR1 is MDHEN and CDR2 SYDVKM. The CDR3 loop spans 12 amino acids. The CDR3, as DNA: TGTGCCAGCAGCCTGGGGGAGTCTGGACAGATTTTT. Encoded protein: CASSLGESGQIF.

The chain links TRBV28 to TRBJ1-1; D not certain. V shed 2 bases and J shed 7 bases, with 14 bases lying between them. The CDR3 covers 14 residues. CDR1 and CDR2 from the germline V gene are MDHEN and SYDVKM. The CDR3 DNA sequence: TGTGCCAGCAGTTTACCCCGAAAATTCAGTGAAGCTTTCTTT. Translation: CASSLPRKFSEAFF.

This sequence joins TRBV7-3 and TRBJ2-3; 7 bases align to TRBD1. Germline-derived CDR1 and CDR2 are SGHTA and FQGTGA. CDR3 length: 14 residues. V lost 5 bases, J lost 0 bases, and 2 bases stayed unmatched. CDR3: CASSPDRSTDTQYF. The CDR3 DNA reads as TGTGCCAGCAGCCCGGACAGGAGCACAGATACGCAGTATTTT.

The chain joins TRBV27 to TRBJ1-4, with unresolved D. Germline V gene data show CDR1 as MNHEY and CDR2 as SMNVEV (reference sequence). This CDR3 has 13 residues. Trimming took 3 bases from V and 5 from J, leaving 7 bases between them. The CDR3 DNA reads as TGTGCCAGCAGTTTCGTTTCCAATGAAAAACTGTTTTTT. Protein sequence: CASSFVSNEKLFF.

CDR3 nucleotides: TGTGCCAGCAGCCCTATCACAGGGGGCTGGGGAAACACCATATATTTT. Encoded protein: CASSPITGGWGNTIYF. This sequence joins TRBV28 and TRBJ1-3, with 9 bases aligning to TRBD1. This CDR3 is built from 16 residues. The V and J ends lost 6 bases and 4 bases, in that order; junction bases with no gene match: 10. Germline lookup yields CDR1 MDHEN and CDR2 SYDVKM.

Here the CDR3 reads CASRYQGPEAFF. The CDR3 bases are TGTGCCAGCAGATATCAGGGTCCTGAAGCTTTCTTT. The chain recombines TRBV28 with TRBJ1-1; perhaps TRBD1 as D (5 bases). The CDR3 consists of 12 residues. In germline, CDR1 is MDHEN, CDR2 SYDVKM. Trimming shortened V by 6 bases and J by 6 bases, and 11 bases separated the two germline ends.

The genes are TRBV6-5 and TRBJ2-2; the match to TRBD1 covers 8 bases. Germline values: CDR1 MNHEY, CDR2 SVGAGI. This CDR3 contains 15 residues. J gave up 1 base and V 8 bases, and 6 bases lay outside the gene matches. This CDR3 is CASAPDRVNTGELFF. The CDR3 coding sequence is TGTGCCAGCGCCCCGGACAGGGTGAACACCGGGGAGCTGTTTTTT.

The CDR3 loop reads CASSQGQGGGQPQHF. CDR3 DNA: TGTGCCAGCTCACAGGGACAGGGGGGAGGTCAGCCCCAGCATTTT. The V call is TRBV18, the J call TRBJ1-5, with 11 bases identical to TRBD1. V dropped 4 bases and J dropped 6; count of bases not matched to a gene: 5. Germline CDR1 KGHSH, CDR2 LQKENI. This CDR3 contains 15 residues.

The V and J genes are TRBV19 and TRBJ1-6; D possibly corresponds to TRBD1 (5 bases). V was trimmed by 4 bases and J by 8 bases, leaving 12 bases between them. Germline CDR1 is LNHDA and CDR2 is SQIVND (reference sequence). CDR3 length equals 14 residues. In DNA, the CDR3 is TGTGCCAGTAGTACATCAGGGCAGGATTCACCCCTCCACTTT. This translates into CASSTSGQDSPLHF.

The CDR3 reads CASSQGGNNSPLHF. For the CDR3, the DNA is TGTGCCAGCAGCCAAGGGGGTAATAATTCACCCCTCCACTTT. The chain employs TRBV11-2 and TRBJ1-6; D perhaps matches TRBD1 (6 bases). Germline CDR1 is SGHAT and CDR2 is FQNNGV. The CDR3 is made up of 14 amino acids. Between the trimmed V and J ends, which lost 5 bases and 5 bases, there was a span of 10 bases. The full variable domain, in which reference TRBV11-2 and TRBJ1-6 provide the parts outside the CDR3, is EAGVAQSPRYKIIEKRQSVAFWCNPISGHATLYWYQQILGQGPKLLIQFQNNGVVDDSQLPKDRFSAERLKGVDSTLKIQPAKLEDSAVYLCASSQGGNNSPLHFGNGTRLTVT.

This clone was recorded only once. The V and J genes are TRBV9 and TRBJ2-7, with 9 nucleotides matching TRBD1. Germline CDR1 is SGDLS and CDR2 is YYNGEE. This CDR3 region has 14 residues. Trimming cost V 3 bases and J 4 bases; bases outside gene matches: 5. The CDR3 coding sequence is TGTGCCAGCAGCGCGCAGACAGGGGGATACGAGCAGTACTTC. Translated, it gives CASSAQTGGYEQYF.

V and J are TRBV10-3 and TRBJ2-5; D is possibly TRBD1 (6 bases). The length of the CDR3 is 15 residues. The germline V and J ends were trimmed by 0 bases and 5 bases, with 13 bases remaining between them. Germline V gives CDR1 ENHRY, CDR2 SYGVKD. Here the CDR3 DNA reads TGTGCCATCAGTGAGTCGTACAGGGCTGGGGAGACCCAGTACTTC. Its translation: CAISESYRAGETQYF.

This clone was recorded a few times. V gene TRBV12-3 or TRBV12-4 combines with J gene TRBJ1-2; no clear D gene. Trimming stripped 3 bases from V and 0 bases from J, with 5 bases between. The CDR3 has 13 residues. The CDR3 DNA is TGTGCCAGCAGTTTTGAGTCTAACTATGGCTACACCTTC. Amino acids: CASSFESNYGYTF.

The CDR3 DNA sequence: TGTGCCAGCAGCTTAGCGTATCGGGAGGGCCTAGGGGAGCTGTTTTTT. It encodes CASSLAYREGLGELFF. The gene calls are TRBV7-6 and TRBJ2-2; 8 bases align to TRBD2. V shed 0 bases and J 8 bases; nucleotides not matched to a gene: 8. This CDR3 spans 16 amino acids. Germline CDR1 and CDR2: SGHVS and FNYEAQ.

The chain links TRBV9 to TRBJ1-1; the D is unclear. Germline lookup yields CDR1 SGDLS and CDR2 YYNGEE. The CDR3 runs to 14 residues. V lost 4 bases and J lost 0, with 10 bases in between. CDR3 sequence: CASSPYQMNTEAFF. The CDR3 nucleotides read TGTGCCAGCAGCCCATACCAGATGAACACTGAAGCTTTCTTT. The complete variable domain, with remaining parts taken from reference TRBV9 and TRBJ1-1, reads DSGVTQTPKHLITATGQRVTLRCSPRSGDLSVYWYQQSLDQGLQFLIQYYNGEERAKGNILERFSAQQFPDLHSELNLSSLELGDSALYFCASSPYQMNTEAFFGQGTRLTVV.

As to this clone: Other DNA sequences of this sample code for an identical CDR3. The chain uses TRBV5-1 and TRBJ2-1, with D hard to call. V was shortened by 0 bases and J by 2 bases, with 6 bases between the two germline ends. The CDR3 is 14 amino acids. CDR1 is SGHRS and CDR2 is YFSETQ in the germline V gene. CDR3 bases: TGCGCCAGCAGCTTGGGACAAACCTACAATGAGCAGTTCTTC. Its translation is CASSLGQTYNEQFF. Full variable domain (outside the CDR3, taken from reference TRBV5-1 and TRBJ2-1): KAGVTQTPRYLIKTRGQQVTLSCSPISGHRSVSWYQQTPGQGLQFLFEYFSETQRNKGNFPGRFSGRQFSNSRSEMNVSTLELGDSALYLCASSLGQTYNEQFFGPGTRLTVL.

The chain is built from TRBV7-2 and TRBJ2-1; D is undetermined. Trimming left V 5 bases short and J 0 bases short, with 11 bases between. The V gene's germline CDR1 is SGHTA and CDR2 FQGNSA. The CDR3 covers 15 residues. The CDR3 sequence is CASSKAQSSYNEQFF. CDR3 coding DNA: TGTGCCAGCAGCAAAGCGCAAAGCTCCTACAATGAGCAGTTCTTC.